Below, one T cell receptor (beta chain) is given with its context. Its cognate antigen is unknown. TCRdb analysed the reads with MiXCR anew, one entry per CDR3 protein. The sample shows roughly 130,000 distinct CDR3 sequences, 20% to 30% of them seen only once. The CDR3 extends over 12 amino acids. V was cut by 5 bases and J by 8 bases, with 9 bases left in between. Per germline, CDR1 SGHTA and CDR2 FQGNSA. The data are from a study of T cell repertoires in cytomegalovirus infection. Study background: In public TCR beta signatures, there were indications of both CMV infection and matching HLA type. Broader study findings: Cumulative frequency of public TCR beta families picked out carriers of CMV plus the relevant HLA. It was HLA-C-restricted CMV-specific TCR beta clonotypes that dominated the response ex vivo.

The specimen sequenced was PBMCs, sequenced either directly or after in vitro stimulation (not recorded which). This clonotype was sampled from a human donor in good health (CMV status not recorded). Some clones in this sample may be carry-over from other donors' samples. The chain uses TRBV7-2 and TRBJ1-4; no clear D. CDR3 sequence reads: CASSPFREKLFF. The CDR3 DNA reads TGTGCCAGCAGCCCGTTCCGGGAAAAACTGTTTTTT.